The 23 T cell receptor beta chains below all came from one sample that was sequenced in a study of blood T cells in healthy people across ages. A J-beta primer mix and a sample-barcoded 5' primer were used in a second PCR of about 7 to 12 cycles. TCRdb reprocessed the 5' RACE reads with MiXCR, giving one entry per CDR3 protein. Of more than 1.4 million distinct CDR3 sequences listed, roughly 40% are singletons. The sequenced sample was blood. The receptors shown here come from a woman aged 18-35 years in good health.

V and J are TRBV12-3 or TRBV12-4 and TRBJ1-1; TRBD1 is a possible D gene (5 bases). Trimming removed 7 bases from V and 1 base from J, with 16 bases in between. The CDR3 totals 15 residues. The CDR3, as DNA: TGTGCCAGCATAAGGAGGGACGGGGGGAACACTGAAGCTTTCTTT. Translated: CASIRRDGGNTEAFF.

This chain links TRBV27 with TRBJ2-5; 8 bases agree with TRBD1. Germline values: CDR1 MNHEY, CDR2 SMNVEV (reference sequence). This CDR3 comprises 15 residues. Trimming removed 1 base from V and 5 bases from J; junction bases left unmatched: 6. Written as DNA, the CDR3 is TGTGCCAGCAGTTTATGGGACAGGAACGGGGAGACCCAGTACTTC. The encoded protein is CASSLWDRNGETQYF.

The chain links TRBV5-1 to TRBJ1-4, with D hard to call. Trimming removed 5 bases at V and 8 bases at J, with 13 bases between. This CDR3 comprises 13 residues. CDR1 is SGHRS and CDR2 is YFSETQ in the germline V gene. As DNA, the CDR3 is TGCGCCAGCAGGGACGAGGCCAGCGAAAAACTGTTTTTT. Amino acid sequence: CASRDEASEKLFF.

The rearrangement uses TRBV20-1 and TRBJ2-7; D not certain. The ends were cut back, 0 bases at V and 2 bases at J, with 11 bases in the middle. CDR1 and CDR2 (germline): DFQATT, SNEGSKA (reference sequence). This CDR3 has 14 residues. The CDR3 sequence is CSARDLRRPYEQYF. The CDR3 coding sequence is TGCAGTGCTAGAGATCTACGTAGGCCCTACGAGCAGTACTTC.

The chain carries TRBV28 and TRBJ1-6, with D uncertain. The CDR3 spans 16 residues. V was pared by 2 bases and J by 6 bases, with 14 bases between. The V gene's germline CDR1 is MDHEN and CDR2 SYDVKM. Here the CDR3 reads CASSLARPGGNSPLHF. CDR3 DNA: TGTGCCAGCAGTTTAGCAAGACCCGGAGGTAATTCACCCCTCCACTTT.

The chain carries TRBV12-5 and TRBJ2-1, with TRBD1 identical over 7 bases. This CDR3 is built from 14 residues. Germline trimming cut 6 bases from V and 6 bases from J; bases unmatched to any gene: 8. Germline V lookup: CDR1 LGHNT, CDR2 FRNRAP. The CDR3 region is CASGEQGLGNEQFF. DNA of the CDR3: TGTGCTAGTGGGGAACAGGGGTTGGGCAATGAGCAGTTCTTC.

V and J are TRBV27 and TRBJ2-3; TRBD2 might be the D (5 bases). V was cut by 1 base and J by 9 bases, with 17 bases left in between. CDR1 and CDR2 (germline): MNHEY, SMNVEV (reference sequence). The CDR3 covers 15 residues. CDR3 bases: TGTGCCAGCAGTTTATTTGGCGAGGACTCTCACACGCAGTATTTT. As protein: CASSLFGEDSHTQYF.

The rearrangement uses TRBV29-1 and TRBJ2-1, with 7 bases matching TRBD2. From germline, CDR1 is SQVTM and CDR2 ANQGSEA. This CDR3 contains 15 residues. J was trimmed by 0 bases and V by 3 bases; bases with no gene match: 5. CDR3 amino acids: CSVEGSGPSYNEQFF. In DNA, the CDR3 is TGCAGCGTTGAGGGTAGCGGGCCCTCCTACAATGAGCAGTTCTTC.

This clonotype was recorded a few times. The chain combines TRBV6-6 with TRBJ2-2; D is unresolved. The CDR3 is 15 residues long. CDR1 and CDR2 from the germline V gene are MNHNY and SVGAGI (reference sequence). Deletions cut 5 bases from V and 4 bases from J, with 14 bases between. The CDR3, as DNA: TGTGCCAGCAGTACGGCTGGCGAAACCACCGGGGAGCTGTTTTTT. It yields the protein CASSTAGETTGELFF.

In this sample, this clonotype turned up a few times. V gene TRBV3-1 combines with J gene TRBJ1-1, with 9 bases aligning to TRBD1. Per the germline V gene, CDR1 is LGHDT and CDR2 is YNNKEL (reference sequence). The CDR3 has 15 residues. V dropped 3 bases and J dropped 1; count of bases not matched to a gene: 3. The CDR3 protein is CASSHADRGNTEAFF. CDR3 DNA: TGTGCCAGCAGCCACGCGGACAGGGGGAACACTGAAGCTTTCTTT.

This chain joins TRBV12-5 and TRBJ2-5, with TRBD2 matching over 14 bases. The CDR3 is 17 amino acids. Germline CDR1 reads LGHNT; CDR2 reads FRNRAP. The V gene end was trimmed by 6 bases and the J gene end by 2 bases; junction bases not matched to a gene: 8. CDR3 DNA: TGTGCTAGTGGCCGTGGACTAGCGGGGGGTTGGCAAGAGACCCAGTACTTC. Translating it yields CASGRGLAGGWQETQYF.

In its sample, this clonotype was seen a few times. The chain joins TRBV14 to TRBJ2-7; D unresolved. The length of the CDR3 is 16 residues. The V end was cut by 0 bases, the J end by 7 bases, with 19 bases between. CDR1 SGHDN and CDR2 FVKESK come from the germline V gene. The CDR3 sequence: CASSQDFGVPAREQYF. CDR3 in DNA: TGTGCCAGCAGCCAAGATTTTGGGGTTCCTGCGAGGGAGCAGTACTTC.

The V and J genes are TRBV9 and TRBJ2-2; D remains ambiguous. The germline V gene encodes CDR1 SGDLS and CDR2 YYNGEE. The germline V and J ends were trimmed by 0 bases and 5 bases, with 11 bases remaining between them. The CDR3 is 15 residues long. The CDR3 DNA reads as TGTGCCAGCAGCGTAGTAGCCCTTCAGACCGGGGAGCTGTTTTTT. This translates into CASSVVALQTGELFF. Drawing the rest from reference TRBV9 and TRBJ2-2, the complete variable domain is DSGVTQTPKHLITATGQRVTLRCSPRSGDLSVYWYQQSLDQGLQFLIQYYNGEERAKGNILERFSAQQFPDLHSELNLSSLELGDSALYFCASSVVALQTGELFFGEGSRLTVL.

This clonotype appeared many times. This rearrangement joins TRBV5-1 to TRBJ1-2, with D hard to call. The CDR3 has 14 amino acids. The germline V and J ends were trimmed by 4 bases and 7 bases, with 17 bases remaining between them. In germline, CDR1 is SGHRS, CDR2 YFSETQ. CDR3 region: CASSPAPDPRGYTF. The CDR3 DNA reads as TGCGCCAGCAGCCCCGCACCCGACCCTCGTGGCTACACCTTC.

Concerning this clonotype: A read error is possible here, since a much larger clone lies one base away. The V call is TRBV6-1, the J call TRBJ2-7, with 10 bases lining up with TRBD2. Trimming cost V 6 bases and J 7 bases; bases outside gene matches: 24. The CDR3 loop spans 19 amino acids. Germline lookup yields CDR1 MNHNS and CDR2 SASEGT. CDR3 region: CASRERLLAGATSYNEQYF. The CDR3 DNA is TGTGCCAGCAGAGAGAGGTTGCTAGCGGGGGCCACCTCCTACAATGAGCAGTACTTC.

The table lists this clonotype with a few counts. As DNA, the CDR3 is TGTGCCAGCAGCCAGTACGTGTCAGCGGGGGGACCGTCGGAGCAGTTCTTC. It encodes CASSQYVSAGGPSEQFF. This chain connects TRBV6-1 to TRBJ2-1; TRBD2 matches 9 bases. Germline V gene sequence: CDR1 MNHNS, CDR2 SASEGT. J was trimmed by 10 bases and V by 6 bases; bases with no gene match: 19. The CDR3 is 17 residues long.

The J gene is TRBJ2-5, the V gene TRBV3-1; D gene unclear. V dropped 6 bases and J dropped 1 base, with 6 bases sitting between them. Germline V gene sequence: CDR1 LGHDT, CDR2 YNNKEL (reference sequence). The CDR3 loop spans 12 amino acids. DNA for the CDR3: TGTGCCAGCAGGGTCGGCCAAGAGACCCAGTACTTC. Translated: CASRVGQETQYF.

This clonotype has more than one count but fewer than ten. This chain links TRBV29-1 with TRBJ2-1; D may be TRBD1 (6 bases). CDR3 length: 14 residues. Germline V gene data show CDR1 as SQVTM and CDR2 as ANQGSEA. V was shortened by 3 bases and J by 8 bases, with 17 bases between the two germline ends. CDR3 in amino acids: CSVDRGLRFDEQFF. The CDR3 DNA follows: TGCAGCGTTGACAGGGGTTTGCGCTTCGATGAGCAGTTCTTC.

In the case of this clonotype: The junction departs from the called germline gene at one end, perhaps through a read error. The CDR3, as DNA: TGCGCCGGCAGCCAAGATCGACCGGGTGGTTTCTACAATGAGCAGTTCTTC. It codes for CAGSQDRPGGFYNEQFF. The chain recombines TRBV4-1 with TRBJ2-1, with D uncertain. CDR1 and CDR2 from the germline V gene are MGHRA and YSYEKL. This CDR3 spans 17 amino acids.

To note about this clonotype: A much larger clone differs by one base, so this may be a read error. The chain has TRBV7-2 and TRBJ2-7, with TRBD2 matching 9 bases. CDR3 length equals 15 residues. The V segment lost 5 bases and the J segment 7 bases; nucleotides outside the gene matches: 12. The germline gives CDR1 SGHTA, CDR2 FQGNSA. CDR3 sequence: CASSLTSGNYNEQYF. For the CDR3, the DNA is TGTGCCAGCAGCCTGACTAGCGGAAACTACAATGAGCAGTACTTC.

The CDR3 DNA follows: TGTGCCAGCAGTCCGGTCGGGACGAACGAGCAGTACTTC. Its translation is CASSPVGTNEQYF. V usage is TRBV28 and J usage is TRBJ2-4, with D possibly being TRBD1 or TRBD2 (5 bases each). The J call is uncertain, as TRBJ2-7 better fits the DNA end. CDR3 length: 13 residues. Per the germline V gene, CDR1 is MDHEN and CDR2 is SYDVKM.

This clonotype was picked up a small number of times. V usage is TRBV7-2 and J usage is TRBJ2-7; possible D gene TRBD1, 5 bases. There are 14 residues in the CDR3. Germline V gene lookup returns CDR1 SGHTA and CDR2 FQGNSA. With 5 bases removed from V and 0 bases from J, the gap between germline ends came to 11 bases. Here the CDR3 DNA reads TGTGCCAGCAGCCACGCGGACAACTCCTACGAGCAGTACTTC. It encodes CASSHADNSYEQYF.

About this clonotype itself: The junction shows a germline mismatch at one end, possibly a read error. The chain combines TRBV7-2 with TRBJ2-5, with 9 bases that match TRBD2. Germline CDR1 is SGHTA and CDR2 is FQGNSA. The CDR3 has 16 residues. The DNA for the CDR3 is TGTGCCAGCGGCTTAGTGCTAGCGGGGTCCCAAGAGACCCAGTACTTC. Its protein is CASGLVLAGSQETQYF.